The entry that follows covers one TCR beta chain sequence. Antigen: not known. Peripheral blood, together with lesional scalp punch biopsies, was collected from alopecia areata patients. This entry comes from a study of CD8+ T cells in alopecia areata. Looking at the study overall: Treated individuals took tofacitinib by mouth, 5 to 10 mg twice daily. General study results and limits: Clonality exceeded that of normal scalp in lesional scalp, most notably in alopecia totalis/universalis.

The CDR3 runs to 15 residues. Germline assignment: CDR1 SEHNR and CDR2 FQNEAQ (reference sequence). V was pared by 5 bases and J by 7 bases, with 6 bases of the junction left unmatched. Reverse transcribed after extraction, RNA yielded cDNA as the sequencing template. The data were produced by immunoSEQ multiplex PCR, yet TCRdb's version contains in-frame clones alone and is incomplete. The top ten clones hold around 15% of a sample with approximately 180,000 clones, 50% to 60% of them seen once. This clonotype was obtained from a human donor with alopecia areata. This specimen was CD4+ T cells sorted from blood, taken at week 0. J is TRBJ2-2 and V is TRBV7-9; TRBD2 agrees at 11 bases. Written as DNA, the CDR3 is TGTGCCAGCAGCGTAACTAGCGGGGGTCGCGGGGAGCTGTTTTTT. This gives the protein CASSVTSGGRGELFF.